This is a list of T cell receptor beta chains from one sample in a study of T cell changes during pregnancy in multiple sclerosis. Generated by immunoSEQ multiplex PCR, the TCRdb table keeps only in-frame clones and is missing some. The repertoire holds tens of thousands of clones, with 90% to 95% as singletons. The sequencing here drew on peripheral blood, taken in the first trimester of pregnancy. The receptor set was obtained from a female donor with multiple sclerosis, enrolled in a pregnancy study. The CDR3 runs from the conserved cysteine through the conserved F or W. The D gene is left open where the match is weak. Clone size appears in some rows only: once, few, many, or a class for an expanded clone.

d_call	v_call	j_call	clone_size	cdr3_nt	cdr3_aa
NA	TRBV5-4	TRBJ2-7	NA	TGTGCCAGCAGCTTCCGGACTTCCTACGAGCAGTACTTC	CASSFRTSYEQYF
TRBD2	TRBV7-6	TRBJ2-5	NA	TGTGCCAGCAGCTTGATACTAGCGCCGGGGGAGACCCAGTACTTC	CASSLILAPGETQYF
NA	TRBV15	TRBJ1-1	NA	TGTGCCACCAGCAGAACTGGGGGGAGTCGGGCTTTCTTT	CATSRTGGSRAFF
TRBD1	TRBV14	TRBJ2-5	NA	TGTGCCAGCAGCCCCTGGGACAGCCAAGAGACCCAGTACTTC	CASSPWDSQETQYF
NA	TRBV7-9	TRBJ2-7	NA	TGTGCCAGCATCAAGGGGGGGGCCTCCTACGAGCAGTACTTC	CASIKGGASYEQYF
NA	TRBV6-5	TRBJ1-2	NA	TGTGCCAGCAGTTACGAGAAGACTAACTATGGCTACACCTTC	CASSYEKTNYGYTF
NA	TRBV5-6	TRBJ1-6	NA	TGTGCCAGCAGCTTGGTGGGGCAGACAAATAATTCACCCCTCCACTTT	CASSLVGQTNNSPLHF
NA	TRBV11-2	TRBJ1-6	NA	TGTGCCAGCAGACTGGACAGCTTTAATTCACCCCTCCACTTT	CASRLDSFNSPLHF
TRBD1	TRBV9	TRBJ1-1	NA	TGTGCCAGCAGCGTAGGGCCAGACAGGGTGTCGACTGAAGCTTTCTTT	CASSVGPDRVSTEAFF
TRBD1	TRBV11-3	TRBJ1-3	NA	TGTGCCAGCAGCGCCAGGACAGGGGACGGAAACACCATATATTTT	CASSARTGDGNTIYF
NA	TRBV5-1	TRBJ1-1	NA	TGCGCCAGCAGCTTGGCGGTCGGCACTGAAGCTTTCTTT	CASSLAVGTEAFF
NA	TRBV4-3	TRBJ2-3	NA	TGCGCCAGCAGCCAAGATTTGGGGACTAGCACAGATACGCAGTATTTT	CASSQDLGTSTDTQYF
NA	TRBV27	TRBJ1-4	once	TGTGCCAGCAGTCCCTGGACAGTTAAAAATGAAAAACTGTTTTTT	CASSPWTVKNEKLFF
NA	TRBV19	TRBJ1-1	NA	TGTGCCAGTAGTACTCTTTACCAGGGGGAAGCTTTCTTT	CASSTLYQGEAFF
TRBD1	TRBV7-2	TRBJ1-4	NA	TGTGCCAGCAGCCCCCCGGGACAGAATGAAAAACTGTTTTTT	CASSPPGQNEKLFF
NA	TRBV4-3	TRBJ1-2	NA	TGCGCCAGCAGCCAAGATAGAGACAGATCCTATGGCTACACCTTC	CASSQDRDRSYGYTF
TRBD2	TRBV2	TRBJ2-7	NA	TGTGCCAGCAGTGCGACTAGCGGGGGGGCGGGGCAGTACTTC	CASSATSGGAGQYF
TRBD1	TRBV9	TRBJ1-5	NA	TGTGCCAGCAGCCCGGACAGGGTTGGCCAGCCCCAGCATTTT	CASSPDRVGQPQHF
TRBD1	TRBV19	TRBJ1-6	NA	TGTGCCAGTCAGGATCGGACAGGGTGGAATTCACCCCTCCACTTT	CASQDRTGWNSPLHF
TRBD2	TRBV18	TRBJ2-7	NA	TGTGCCAGCTCACCGGGCGGGGGGCCCTACGAGCAGTACTTC	CASSPGGGPYEQYF
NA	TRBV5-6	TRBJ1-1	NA	TGTGCCAGCAGCGAGGATCAGCCTTATAACACTGAAGCTTTCTTT	CASSEDQPYNTEAFF
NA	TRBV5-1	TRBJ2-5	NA	TGCGCCAGCAGCTATACTTCGTCCGCCGGGGAGACCCAGTACTTC	CASSYTSSAGETQYF
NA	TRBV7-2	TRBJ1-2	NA	TGTGCCAGCAGCTTAGGGACAGACTATGGCTACACCTTC	CASSLGTDYGYTF
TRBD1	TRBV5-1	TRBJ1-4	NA	TGCGCCAGCAGCATAGGACAGGGAAGTGAAAAACTGTTTTTT	CASSIGQGSEKLFF
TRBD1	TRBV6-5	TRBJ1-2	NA	TGTGCCAGCAGTTACGACAGGGGGCGCGGGTATGGCTACACCTTC	CASSYDRGRGYGYTF
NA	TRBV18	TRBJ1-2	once	TGTGCCAGCTCACCATCCGTCGGACAGCCTCACTATGGCTACACCTTC	CASSPSVGQPHYGYTF
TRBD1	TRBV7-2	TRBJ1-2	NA	TGTGCCAGCAGCATTACCCCCGGGACAGGGGTGGCCTACACCTTC	CASSITPGTGVAYTF
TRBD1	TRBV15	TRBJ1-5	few	TGTGCCACCAGCATTGGGACAGGGGCTACTCAGCCCCAGCATTTT	CATSIGTGATQPQHF
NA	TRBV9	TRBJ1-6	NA	TGTGCCAGCAGCAAGACAGTATTGGGTTCACCCCTCCACTTT	CASSKTVLGSPLHF
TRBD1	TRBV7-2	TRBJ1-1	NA	TGTGCCAGCAGCTCACAGGGGGCGGCTGAAGCTTTCTTT	CASSSQGAAEAFF
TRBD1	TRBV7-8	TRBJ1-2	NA	TGTGCCAGCAGCTTAGTGCTGGGACAGGGCCCTAACTATGGCTACACCTTC	CASSLVLGQGPNYGYTF
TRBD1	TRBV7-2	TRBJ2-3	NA	TGTGCCAGCAGCTTCGGACAGGTCACAGATACGCAGTATTTT	CASSFGQVTDTQYF
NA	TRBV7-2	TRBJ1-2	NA	TGTGCCAGCAGTTTCCTGGGGAGCTATGGCTACACCTTC	CASSFLGSYGYTF
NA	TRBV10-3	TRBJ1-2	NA	TGTGCCACCCAACGGGGGGACGGTATAGGCTACACCTTC	CATQRGDGIGYTF
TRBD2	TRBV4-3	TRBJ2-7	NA	TGCGCCAGCAGCCAAGAGCATGGGATCATTCTAGCGGGGGTTTCTTACGAGCAGTACTTC	CASSQEHGIILAGVSYEQYF
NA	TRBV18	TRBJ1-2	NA	TGTGCCAGCTCACCAGGAGGAAGCTCATACTATGGCTACACCTTC	CASSPGGSSYYGYTF
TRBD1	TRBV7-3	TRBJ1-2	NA	TGTGCCAGCAGCTTCGGGACAGGGCTCGGCTACACCTTC	CASSFGTGLGYTF
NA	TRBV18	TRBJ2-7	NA	TGTGCCAGCTCACCACCGCAGGGTTCCTACGAGCAGTACTTC	CASSPPQGSYEQYF
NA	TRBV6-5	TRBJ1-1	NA	TGTGCCAGCAGTTATTGGGGCCAGGGGTCGAACACTGAAGCTTTCTTT	CASSYWGQGSNTEAFF
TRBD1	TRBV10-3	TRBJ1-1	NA	TGTGCCATCAGGGACAGGGCGAACACTGAAGCTTTCTTT	CAIRDRANTEAFF
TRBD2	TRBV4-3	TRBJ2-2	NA	TGCGCCAGCAGCCTCCAGGGTGCGGGGGGCTCTAACACCGGGGAGCTGTTTTTT	CASSLQGAGGSNTGELFF